This TCR beta chain was retrieved from a study of T cells in Graves' hyperthyroidism and ophthalmopathy. This CDR3 is 17 amino acids long. V gave up 4 bases and J gave up 6 bases; unmatched junction bases: 13. Per germline, CDR1 LNHDA and CDR2 SQIVND (reference sequence). Hyperthyroidism in the patients, aged 18 to 65, was newly diagnosed and under 2 months in duration. Exclusion of patients followed from uncontrolled infection, other autoimmune disease, pregnancy or lactation. Template material for amplifying TCR beta CDR3 regions consisted of RNA transcripts. The primer set for the first-round RT-PCR of the TCR CDR3 was HTBI. TCRdb called the multiplex PCR reads again in MiXCR, with one record for every CDR3 protein. The table includes 500,000 to 650,000 distinct CDR3 sequences, 13% to 15% detected once.

The chain joins TRBV19 to TRBJ2-1; 9 bases match TRBD2. The receptor's source is a woman aged 40 to 50 with Graves' hyperthyroidism. Sequencing input: blood. CDR3 sequence reads: CASSREISGSEGNEQFF. The CDR3 DNA follows: TGTGCCAGTAGTAGGGAAATTAGCGGGAGTGAGGGCAATGAGCAGTTCTTC.